Shown below are 8 T cell receptor beta chains from a single sample sequenced in a study of shared clonotypes between healthy human individuals. This table comes from immunoSEQ multiplex PCR, and its TCRdb copy is limited to in-frame clones, with some not included. The sample contains about 490,000 clones, about 72% of which appear only once. The sample was PBMCs. The receptors originated from a woman aged 40 to 55 in good health. Some clones in this sample may be carry-over from other donors' samples.

This clone has a single count. V usage is TRBV5-1 and J usage is TRBJ1-3; TRBD1 aligns across 8 bases. Germline V gene lookup returns CDR1 SGHRS and CDR2 YFSETQ. V was pared by 4 bases and J by 0 bases, with 6 bases of the junction left unmatched. The CDR3 loop spans 16 amino acids. CDR3 sequence (DNA): TGCGCCAGCAGCCTGGGACAGGACCCCTCTGGAAACACCATATATTTT. Its translation is CASSLGQDPSGNTIYF.

The table lists this clone with a few counts. This rearrangement joins TRBV6-1 to TRBJ2-3; D call uncertain. With 1 base removed from V and 2 bases from J, the gap between germline ends came to 7 bases. This CDR3 comprises 14 residues. CDR1 and CDR2 (germline): MNHNS, SASEGT. CDR3 DNA sequence: TGTGCCAGCAGTGAAGGGGGTCCCACAGATACGCAGTATTTT. This encodes CASSEGGPTDTQYF.

This chain links TRBV18 with TRBJ2-7, with 10 bases identical to TRBD2. Germline V gene lookup returns CDR1 KGHSH and CDR2 LQKENI. This CDR3 is built from 14 residues. J gave up 4 bases and V 6 bases, and 6 bases lay outside the gene matches. CDR3 sequence reads: CASSPSGSEYEQYF. The CDR3 region has the DNA TGTGCCAGCTCCCCTAGCGGGAGTGAGTACGAGCAGTACTTC.

The chain joins TRBV7-2 to TRBJ2-2; D is undetermined. The germline V gene encodes CDR1 SGHTA and CDR2 FQGNSA. The CDR3 loop spans 13 amino acids. V was shortened by 5 bases and J by 5 bases, with 9 bases between the two germline ends. CDR3 region: CASSPLRTGELFF. The CDR3 nucleotides read TGTGCCAGCAGCCCCCTTCGAACCGGGGAGCTGTTTTTT.

The chain uses TRBV5-6 and TRBJ2-1, with D uncertain. V lost 2 bases to trimming and J lost 6 bases, with 9 bases between them. The CDR3 contains 13 residues. Germline CDR1 and CDR2: SGHDT and YYEEEE. Written as DNA, the CDR3 is TGTGCCAGCAGCTTTTTCAGGCCCAATGAGCAGTTCTTC. Translation gives CASSFFRPNEQFF.

V gene TRBV28 combines with J gene TRBJ2-7; 9 bases fit TRBD2. CDR3 length: 13 amino acids. Trimming took 5 bases from V and 9 from J; bases not matched to a gene: 8. CDR1 MDHEN and CDR2 SYDVKM come from the germline V gene. The CDR3: CASSPGLAARQYF. In DNA, the CDR3 is TGTGCCAGCAGTCCGGGACTAGCTGCTCGGCAGTACTTC.

V usage is TRBV11-2 and J usage is TRBJ2-7, with D maybe TRBD2 (5 bases). V was pared by 1 base and J by 2 bases, with 12 bases between. Germline V CDR1 and CDR2: SGHAT, FQNNGV. The CDR3 extends over 15 amino acids. The CDR3 nucleotides read TGTGCCAGCAGCTTAGGCGTGGTGGAGGCCTACGAGCAGTACTTC. Encoded protein: CASSLGVVEAYEQYF.

This chain joins TRBV9 and TRBJ2-2, with 8 bases matching TRBD2. Germline-derived CDR1 and CDR2 are SGDLS and YYNGEE. V was clipped by 4 bases and J by 6 bases; unmatched bases: 11. This CDR3 has 16 amino acids. The CDR3 sequence: CASSPRTGGPPGELFF. The CDR3 DNA reads as TGTGCCAGCAGCCCCAGAACGGGAGGGCCACCCGGGGAGCTGTTTTTT.